The clone carrying this T cell receptor (beta chain) was observed many times. Its specificity is not known. The data derive from a study of T cells in Graves' hyperthyroidism and ophthalmopathy. Study observations and caveats: Researchers found most expanded thyroid clonotypes above 0.001 in blood as well.

The hyperthyroidism was newly diagnosed and had lasted under 2 months; the patients were aged 18 to 65. Exclusion criteria comprised uncontrolled infection, other autoimmune disease, pregnancy or lactation. On the basis of clinical symptoms, serum thyroxine and TRAb, thyroid ultrasound and orbital computed tomography, diagnoses were made. RNA transcripts were the template for amplifying TCR beta CDR3 regions. HTBI primers were employed in a first-round RT-PCR of the TCR CDR3. TCRdb processed the multiplex PCR reads anew with MiXCR; each CDR3 protein has one entry. The table includes approximately 740,000 distinct CDR3 sequences, 14% detected once. Source material: blood. This sequence originates from a young woman with Graves' hyperthyroidism.

The CDR3 coding sequence is TGTGCCAGCAGTCCAGGGGGCGCGGAAAAACTGTTTTTT. It encodes CASSPGGAEKLFF. J is TRBJ1-4 and V is TRBV12-3 or TRBV12-4, with 8 nucleotides matching TRBD1. The CDR3 contains 13 residues. J gave up 8 bases and V 5 bases, and 4 bases lay outside the gene matches.